Detailed here is one TCR beta chain. This sample was included in a study of control samples from healthy donors and cancer patients. Method: immunoSEQ multiplex PCR; TCRdb's copy keeps in-frame clones and lacks some. Among some 76,000 clones listed, roughly 91% were seen once. This clonotype originated in a man between 60 and 75 years old with lung cancer. The material sequenced was PBMCs.

CDR3 amino acids: CASSPGQGPDTQYF. In DNA, the CDR3 is TGTGCCAGCAGTCCCGGACAGGGGCCAGATACGCAGTATTTT. The chain joins TRBV6-6 to TRBJ2-3, with 9 bases matching TRBD1. Germline-derived CDR1 and CDR2 are MNHNY and SVGAGI (reference sequence). Unmatched junction bases numbered 4, after V lost 5 bases and J lost 4 bases. The CDR3 contains 14 residues.